The 7 T cell receptor beta chains in this list originate from one sample, sequenced in a study of blood T cell repertoires in COVID-19. Sequencing was performed with immunoSEQ multiplex PCR; in TCRdb, only in-frame clones are kept and a portion is missing. The sample shows 200,000 to 250,000 clones, 65% to 85% of them seen only once. The specimen was peripheral blood. The receptors come from a human donor in a cohort sampled during active COVID-19.

CDR3 sequence reads: CASSVAPGGGETQYF. As DNA, the CDR3 is TGTGCCAGCAGCGTAGCCCCGGGGGGGGGCGAGACCCAGTACTTC. The chain joins TRBV9 to TRBJ2-5; 8 bases agree with TRBD2. This CDR3 spans 15 amino acids. J gave up 5 bases and V 0 bases, and 6 bases lay outside the gene matches. CDR1 SGDLS and CDR2 YYNGEE come from the germline V gene.

The chain is built from TRBV6-6 and TRBJ1-1, with a weak D call TRBD1 (6 bases). V dropped 0 bases and J dropped 5 bases, with 7 bases sitting between them. The CDR3 covers 13 residues. Germline lookup yields CDR1 MNHNY and CDR2 SVGAGI (reference sequence). This chain's CDR3 is CASSYSQGTEAFF. As DNA, the CDR3 is TGTGCCAGCAGTTACTCACAGGGTACTGAAGCTTTCTTT.

The V call is TRBV12-3 or TRBV12-4, the J call TRBJ2-5, with D uncertain. V dropped 2 bases and J dropped 4 bases, with 8 bases sitting between them. The CDR3 runs to 13 residues. The CDR3 here is CASSLRSLETQYF. The CDR3 DNA reads as TGTGCCAGCAGTTTACGGAGTTTAGAGACCCAGTACTTC.

The chain uses TRBV18 and TRBJ1-1; D is undetermined. There are 13 residues in the CDR3. Between the trimmed V and J ends, which lost 0 bases and 3 bases, there was a span of 5 bases. Looked up from germline, CDR1 is KGHSH and CDR2 is LQKENI. DNA of the CDR3: TGTGCCAGCTCACCACCAGCATACACTGAAGCTTTCTTT. The encoded protein is CASSPPAYTEAFF.

The J gene is TRBJ2-4, the V gene TRBV5-1; 8 nucleotides align to TRBD2. The CDR3 has 14 residues. Germline V CDR1 and CDR2: SGHRS, YFSETQ. V trimming: 0 bases; J trimming: 6 bases; junction bases outside the gene matches: 2. The CDR3 DNA is TGCGCCAGCAGCTTGGAAGCGGGAGTAAACATTCAGTACTTC. This sequence encodes CASSLEAGVNIQYF.

The chain employs TRBV6-5 and TRBJ2-3; perhaps TRBD2 as D (5 bases). V lost 2 bases and J 2 bases, leaving 11 bases between the germline ends. Germline loops: CDR1 MNHEY, CDR2 SVGAGI. There are 15 residues in the CDR3. The CDR3 here is CASSYAGINTDTQYF. The CDR3 bases are TGTGCCAGCAGTTACGCCGGGATTAACACAGATACGCAGTATTTT.

As DNA, the CDR3 is TGTGCCAGTAGGTTAGCGGGGGCCGATACGCAGTATTTT. This translates into CASRLAGADTQYF. This sequence joins TRBV19 and TRBJ2-3, with 9 positions matching TRBD2. CDR3 length equals 13 residues. The germline V gene encodes CDR1 LNHDA and CDR2 SQIVND (reference sequence). Unmatched junction bases numbered 4, after V lost 6 bases and J lost 6 bases.